This TCR beta chain was captured by sequencing in a study of cytomegalovirus exposure and HLA in healthy donors. Overall study: A prior study identified roughly 110 million unique TCR beta sequences from 150 million to 200 million T cells. Study-level points and caveats: The study labeled roughly 160 TCR beta chains cytomegalovirus-associated.

PCR involved 60 Vbeta and 13 Jbeta primers. Here immunoSEQ multiplex PCR was the method, and the copy in TCRdb shows in-frame clones only, minus some. The repertoire consists of about 200,000 clones, with 65% to 85% occurring once and the leading ten covering 2.9%. Notes on this clone: Its antigen is not identified.

Sequenced: PBMCs. This TCR came from a man younger than 40 in good health and CMV-seronegative.

In nucleotides, the CDR3 is TGTGCCAGCAGTCATGAGGCAGGGGTGGGGACCCAGTACTTC. Encoded protein: CASSHEAGVGTQYF. The chain uses TRBV2 and TRBJ2-5; D might be TRBD1 (6 bases). In germline, CDR1 is SNHLY, CDR2 FYNNEI. V was shortened by 5 bases and J by 7 bases, with 17 bases between the two germline ends. The CDR3 covers 14 residues.